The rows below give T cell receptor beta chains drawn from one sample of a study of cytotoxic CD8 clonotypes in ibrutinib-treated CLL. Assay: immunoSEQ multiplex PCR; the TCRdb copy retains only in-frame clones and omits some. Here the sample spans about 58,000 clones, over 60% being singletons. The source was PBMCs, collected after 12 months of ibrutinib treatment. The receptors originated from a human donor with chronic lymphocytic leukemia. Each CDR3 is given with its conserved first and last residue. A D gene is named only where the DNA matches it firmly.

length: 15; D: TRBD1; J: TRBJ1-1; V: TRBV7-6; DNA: TGTGCCAGCAGCTTAGTCGGGACAGGGAACACTGAAGCTTTCTTT; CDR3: CASSLVGTGNTEAFF
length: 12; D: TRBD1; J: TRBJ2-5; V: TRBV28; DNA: TGTGCCAGCAGCGCCAGTGGGACAGCGGAGTACTTC; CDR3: CASSASGTAEYF
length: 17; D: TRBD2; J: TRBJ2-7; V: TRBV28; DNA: TGTGCCAGCAGTTCCCAGTTCCTAGCGGGGGCTGCCTACGAGCAGTACTTC; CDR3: CASSSQFLAGAAYEQYF
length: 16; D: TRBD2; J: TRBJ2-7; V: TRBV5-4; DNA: TGTGCCAGCAGCTTGGGTAGCGGGAGGGCCCTGCGGGAGCAGTACTTC; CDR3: CASSLGSGRALREQYF
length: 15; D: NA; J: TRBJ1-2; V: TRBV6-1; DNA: TGTGCCAGCAGTTCCAGGACGGCTCCCACGAGTGGCTACACCTTC; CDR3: CASSSRTAPTSGYTF
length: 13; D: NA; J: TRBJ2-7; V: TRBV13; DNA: TGTGCCAGCAGCCGGGTCGAGCGCTACGAGCAGTACTTC; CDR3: CASSRVERYEQYF
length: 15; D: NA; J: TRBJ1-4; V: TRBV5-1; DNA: TGCGCCAGCAGCATTACAGGCGCAACTAATGAAAAACTGTTTTTT; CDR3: CASSITGATNEKLFF
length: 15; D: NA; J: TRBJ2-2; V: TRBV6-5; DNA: TGTGCCAGCGGGGGGGCGGGAGCCAACACCGGGGAGCTGTTTTTT; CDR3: CASGGAGANTGELFF
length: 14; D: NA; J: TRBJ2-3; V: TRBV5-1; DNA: TGCGCCAGCAGCTCGCTGTGGCCCCCCAATACGCAGTATTTT; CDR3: CASSSLWPPNTQYF
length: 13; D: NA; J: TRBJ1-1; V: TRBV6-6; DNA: TGTGCCAGCAGTCTCCCCCCGAACACTGAAGCTTTCTTT; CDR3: CASSLPPNTEAFF
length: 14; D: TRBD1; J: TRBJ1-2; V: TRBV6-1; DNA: TGTGCCAGCAGTGAAAGGGACAGTTGGTCTGGCTACACCTTC; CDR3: CASSERDSWSGYTF
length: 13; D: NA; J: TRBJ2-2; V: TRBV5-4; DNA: TGTGCCAGCAGCCCGGACAGAGTGGGGGAGCTGTTTTTT; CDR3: CASSPDRVGELFF
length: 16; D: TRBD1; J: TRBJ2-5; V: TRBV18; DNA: TGTGCCAGCTCACACTACGACAGGGTGTACCAAGAGACCCAGTACTTC; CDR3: CASSHYDRVYQETQYF
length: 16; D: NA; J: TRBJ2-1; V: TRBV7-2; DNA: TGTGCCAGCAGCCTACGGGCGGGGAGGCAGGACAATGAGCAGTTCTTC; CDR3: CASSLRAGRQDNEQFF
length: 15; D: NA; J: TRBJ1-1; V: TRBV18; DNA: TGTGCCAGCTCACCACCGGCCTCTGCGGCCACTGAAGCTTTCTTT; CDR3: CASSPPASAATEAFF
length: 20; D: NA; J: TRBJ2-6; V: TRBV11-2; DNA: TGTGCCAGCAGCTTAGAGCGGGCACCTTCGATTCTCTCTGGGGCCAACGTCCTGACTTTC; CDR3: CASSLERAPSILSGANVLTF
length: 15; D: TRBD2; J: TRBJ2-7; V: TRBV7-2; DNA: TGTGCCAGCAGCTTACTACCGGGACTAGTCTACGAGCAGTACTTC; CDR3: CASSLLPGLVYEQYF